These T cell receptor beta chains were read from a single sample in a study of human T cells and chemical hapten exposure. Using its own MiXCR run on the RACE reads, TCRdb lists one record per CDR3 protein. This repertoire shows about 380,000 distinct CDR3 sequences, about 5.1% found once; its top ten account for 2.6%. The sequencing here drew on whole blood, taken in connection with sensitization to the hapten diphenylcyclopropenone (DPC). Source of these receptors: a woman aged 45-65 years with alopecia areata. Some clones in this sample may be carry-over from other donors' samples. Each CDR3 is given with its conserved first and last residue. Rows may omit the clone size; those that give it use once, few, many or a size class.

>NA|TRBV6-5
CAIRTGVDGYTF
>many|TRBV18
CASSPPVGAGAFF
>many|TRBV9
CASSVEAGPYEQYF
>many|TRBV11-2
CASSASGLEMADTQYF
>few|TRBV12-3/TRBV12-4
CASRIEGPYNEQFF
>many|TRBV7-9
CASSPKASRETQYF
>NA|TRBV13
CASSSLENPEAFF
>NA|TRBV12-3/TRBV12-4
CASSPDYSSYNEQFF
>many|TRBV15
CATSRDRGQDTQYF
>NA|TRBV6-2/TRBV6-3
CASSRTSGSSDTQYF
>many|TRBV7-9
CASSATGYTDEQFF
>few|TRBV7-9
CASSNRDSREAFF
>few|TRBV4-2
CASSPTGNGELFF
>many|TRBV24-1
CATSDPNQWHQPQHF
>many|TRBV2
CASGRTGGELDEQFF
>many|TRBV6-4
CASSPSMGATEAFF
>few|TRBV2
CASSNREASTDTQYF
>many|TRBV3-1
CASRDRGTGELFF
>NA|TRBV5-4
CASSPRPGQPLNTIYF
>NA|TRBV5-6
CASSPDSRTEAFF
>few|TRBV20-1
CSARGTSGKDTQYF
>few|TRBV2
CAGKGLAQETQYF
>many|TRBV29-1
CSVELVGIGPPMTQYF
>many|TRBV2
CAVQREPLEQYF
>many|TRBV21-1
CASRQQGCCTDTQYF
>many|TRBV4-3
CASSQEDRSEQFF
>many|TRBV29-1
CSVEEEPGGTQYF
>many|TRBV9
CASSATGFPTDTQYF
>many|TRBV9
CASSVSGSYNSPLHF
>few|TRBV5-1
CASSSQLGQLNTEAFF
>few|TRBV28
CASREVKDYEQYF